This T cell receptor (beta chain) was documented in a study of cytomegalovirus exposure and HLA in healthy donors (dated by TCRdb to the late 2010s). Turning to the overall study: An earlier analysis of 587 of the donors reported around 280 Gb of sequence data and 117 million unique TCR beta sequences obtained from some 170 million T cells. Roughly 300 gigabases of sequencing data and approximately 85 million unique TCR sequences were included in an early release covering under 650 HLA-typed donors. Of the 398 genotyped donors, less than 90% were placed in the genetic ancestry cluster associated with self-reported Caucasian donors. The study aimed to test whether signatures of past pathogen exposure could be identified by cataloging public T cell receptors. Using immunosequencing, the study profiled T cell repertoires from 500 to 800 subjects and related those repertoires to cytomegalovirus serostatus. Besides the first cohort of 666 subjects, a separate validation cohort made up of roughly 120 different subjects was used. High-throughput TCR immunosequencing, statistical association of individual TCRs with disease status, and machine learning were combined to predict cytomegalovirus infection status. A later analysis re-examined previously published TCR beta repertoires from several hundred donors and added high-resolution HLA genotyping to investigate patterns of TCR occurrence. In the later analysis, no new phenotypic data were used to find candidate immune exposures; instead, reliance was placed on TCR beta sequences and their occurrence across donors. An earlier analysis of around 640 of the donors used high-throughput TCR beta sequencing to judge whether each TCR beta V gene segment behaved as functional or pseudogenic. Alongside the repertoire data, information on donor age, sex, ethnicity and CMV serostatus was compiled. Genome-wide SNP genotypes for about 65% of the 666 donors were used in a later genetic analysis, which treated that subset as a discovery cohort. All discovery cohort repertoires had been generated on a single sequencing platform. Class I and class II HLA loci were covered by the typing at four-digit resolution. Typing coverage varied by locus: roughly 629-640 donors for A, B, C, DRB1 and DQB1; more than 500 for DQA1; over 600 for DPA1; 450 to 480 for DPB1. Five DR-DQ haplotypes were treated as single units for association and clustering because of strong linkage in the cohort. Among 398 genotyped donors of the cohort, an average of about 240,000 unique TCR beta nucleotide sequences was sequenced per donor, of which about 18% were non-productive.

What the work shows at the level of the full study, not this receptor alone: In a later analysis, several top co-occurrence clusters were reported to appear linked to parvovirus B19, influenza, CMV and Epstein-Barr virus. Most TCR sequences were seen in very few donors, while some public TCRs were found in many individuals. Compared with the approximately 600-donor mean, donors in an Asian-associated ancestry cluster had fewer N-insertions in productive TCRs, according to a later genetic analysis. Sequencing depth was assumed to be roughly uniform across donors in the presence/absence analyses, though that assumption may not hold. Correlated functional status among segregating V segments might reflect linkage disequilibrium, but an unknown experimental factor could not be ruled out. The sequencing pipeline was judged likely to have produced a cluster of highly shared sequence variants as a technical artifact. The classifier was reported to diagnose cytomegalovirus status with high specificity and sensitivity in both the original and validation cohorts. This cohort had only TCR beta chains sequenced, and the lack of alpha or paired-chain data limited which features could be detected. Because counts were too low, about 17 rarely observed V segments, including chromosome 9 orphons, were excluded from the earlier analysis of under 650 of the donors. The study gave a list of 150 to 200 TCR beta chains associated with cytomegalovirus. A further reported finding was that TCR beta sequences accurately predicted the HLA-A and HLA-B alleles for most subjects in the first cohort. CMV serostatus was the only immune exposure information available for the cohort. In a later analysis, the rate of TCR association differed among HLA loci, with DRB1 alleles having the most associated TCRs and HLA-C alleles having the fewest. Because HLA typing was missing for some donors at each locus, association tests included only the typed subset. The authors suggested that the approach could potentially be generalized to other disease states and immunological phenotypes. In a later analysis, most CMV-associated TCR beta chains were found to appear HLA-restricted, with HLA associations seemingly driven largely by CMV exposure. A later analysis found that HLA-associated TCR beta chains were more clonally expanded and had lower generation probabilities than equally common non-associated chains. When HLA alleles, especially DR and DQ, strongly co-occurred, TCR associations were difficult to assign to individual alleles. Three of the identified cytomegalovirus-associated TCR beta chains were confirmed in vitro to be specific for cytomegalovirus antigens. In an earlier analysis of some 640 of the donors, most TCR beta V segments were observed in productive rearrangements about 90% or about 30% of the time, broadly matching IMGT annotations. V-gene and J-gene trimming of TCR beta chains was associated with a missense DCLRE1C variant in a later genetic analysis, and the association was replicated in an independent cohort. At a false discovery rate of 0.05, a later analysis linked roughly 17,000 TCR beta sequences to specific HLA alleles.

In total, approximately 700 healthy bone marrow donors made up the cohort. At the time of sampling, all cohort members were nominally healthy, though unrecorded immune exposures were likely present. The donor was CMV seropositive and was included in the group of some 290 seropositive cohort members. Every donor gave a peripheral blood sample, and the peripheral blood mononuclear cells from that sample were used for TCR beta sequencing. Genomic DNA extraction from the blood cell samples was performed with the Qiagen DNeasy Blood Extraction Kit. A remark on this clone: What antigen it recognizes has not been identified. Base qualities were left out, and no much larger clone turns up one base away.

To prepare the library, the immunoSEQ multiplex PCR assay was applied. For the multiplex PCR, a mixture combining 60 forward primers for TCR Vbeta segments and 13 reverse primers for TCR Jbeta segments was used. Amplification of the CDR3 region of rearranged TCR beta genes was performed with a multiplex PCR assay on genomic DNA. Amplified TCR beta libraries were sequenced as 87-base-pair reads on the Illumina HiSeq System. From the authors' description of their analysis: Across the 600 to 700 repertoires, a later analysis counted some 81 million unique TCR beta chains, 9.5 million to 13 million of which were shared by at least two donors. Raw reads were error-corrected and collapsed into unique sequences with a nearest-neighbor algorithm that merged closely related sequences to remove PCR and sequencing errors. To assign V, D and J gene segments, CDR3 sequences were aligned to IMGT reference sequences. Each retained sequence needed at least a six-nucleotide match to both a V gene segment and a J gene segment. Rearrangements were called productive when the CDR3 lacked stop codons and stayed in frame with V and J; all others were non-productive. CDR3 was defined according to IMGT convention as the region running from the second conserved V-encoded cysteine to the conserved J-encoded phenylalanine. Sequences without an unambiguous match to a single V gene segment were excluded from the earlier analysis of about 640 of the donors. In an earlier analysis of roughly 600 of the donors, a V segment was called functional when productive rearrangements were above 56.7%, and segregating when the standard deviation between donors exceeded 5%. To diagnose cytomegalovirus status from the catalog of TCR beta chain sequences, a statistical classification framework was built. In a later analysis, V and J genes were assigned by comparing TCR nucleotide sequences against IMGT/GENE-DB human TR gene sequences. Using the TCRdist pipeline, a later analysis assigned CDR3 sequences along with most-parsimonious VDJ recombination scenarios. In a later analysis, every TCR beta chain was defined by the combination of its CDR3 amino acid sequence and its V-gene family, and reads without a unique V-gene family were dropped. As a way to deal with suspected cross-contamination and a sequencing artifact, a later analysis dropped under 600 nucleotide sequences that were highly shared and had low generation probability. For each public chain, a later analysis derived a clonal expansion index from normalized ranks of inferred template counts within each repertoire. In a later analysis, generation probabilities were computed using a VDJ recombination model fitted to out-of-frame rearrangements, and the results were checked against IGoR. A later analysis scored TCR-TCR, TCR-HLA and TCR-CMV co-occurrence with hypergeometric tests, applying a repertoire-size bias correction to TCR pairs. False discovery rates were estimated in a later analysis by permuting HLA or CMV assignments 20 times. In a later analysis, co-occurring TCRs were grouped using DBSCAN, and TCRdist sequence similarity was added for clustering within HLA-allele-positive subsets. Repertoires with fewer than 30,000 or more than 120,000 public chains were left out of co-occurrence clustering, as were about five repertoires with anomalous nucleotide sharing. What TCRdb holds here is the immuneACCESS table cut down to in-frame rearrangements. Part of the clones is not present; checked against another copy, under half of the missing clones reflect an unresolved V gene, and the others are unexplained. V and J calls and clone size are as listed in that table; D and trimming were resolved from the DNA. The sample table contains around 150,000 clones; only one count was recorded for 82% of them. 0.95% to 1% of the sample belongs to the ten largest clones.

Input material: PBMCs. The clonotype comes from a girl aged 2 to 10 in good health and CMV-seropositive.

The DNA is as follows: TGCAGCGCCGACCCAAGGAGAGAGACCCAGTACTTC. This gives the protein CSADPRRETQYF. This receptor chain uses TRBV29-1 and TRBJ2-5; the D gene identity is not certain. Reading from cysteine to phenylalanine, the CDR3 counts 12 amino acids. Here the CDR3 DNA is all that survives: 36 bases in frame from base 1. V lost 7 bases and J lost 4 bases; the stretch between them is 13 bases long. CDR1 SQVTM and CDR2 ANQGSEA were looked up in the germline V gene.